This T cell receptor beta chain was retrieved from a study of cytomegalovirus exposure and HLA in healthy donors. Germline CDR1 and CDR2: SGHRS and YFSETQ. The CDR3 consists of 14 residues. Unmatched junction bases numbered 4, after V lost 4 bases and J lost 2 bases. In the case of this clone: Its antigen is as yet unknown.

Study-level findings and limits: In a later analysis, TCR association rates varied by HLA locus: DRB1 most, HLA-C fewest.

The PCR contained 60 Vbeta and 13 Jbeta primers. Generated by immunoSEQ multiplex PCR, the TCRdb table keeps only in-frame clones and is missing some. Found here are 140,000 or so clones, approximately 83% of them singletons; the top ten hold approximately 2%. The sequenced sample consisted of PBMCs. The chain joins TRBV5-1 to TRBJ2-3; the match to TRBD1 covers 7 bases. The TCR was taken from a woman between 40 and 50 years old in good health and CMV-seronegative. Here the CDR3 DNA reads TGCGCCAGCAGCCCGGGACAGTACACAGATACGCAGTATTTT. Translating gives CASSPGQYTDTQYF.